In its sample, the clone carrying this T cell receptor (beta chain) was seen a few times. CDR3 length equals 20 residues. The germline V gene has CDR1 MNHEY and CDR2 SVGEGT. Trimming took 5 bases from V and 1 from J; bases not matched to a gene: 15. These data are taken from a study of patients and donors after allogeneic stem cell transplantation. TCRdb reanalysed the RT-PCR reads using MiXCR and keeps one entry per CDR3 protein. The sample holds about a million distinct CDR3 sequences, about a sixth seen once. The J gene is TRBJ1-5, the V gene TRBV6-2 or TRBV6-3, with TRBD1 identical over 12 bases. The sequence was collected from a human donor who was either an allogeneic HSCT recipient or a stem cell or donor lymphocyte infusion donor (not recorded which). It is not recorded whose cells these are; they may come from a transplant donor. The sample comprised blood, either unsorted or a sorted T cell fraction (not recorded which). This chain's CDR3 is CASSMVTPGQGAWSNQPQHF. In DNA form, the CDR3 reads TGTGCCAGCAGTATGGTTACTCCGGGACAGGGGGCTTGGAGCAATCAGCCCCAGCATTTT.